Given below is one TCR beta chain in context. Its antigen is currently unknown. TCRdb analysed the 5' RACE reads with MiXCR anew, one entry per CDR3 protein. This sample has 250,000 to 350,000 distinct CDR3 sequences; roughly 20% occur once, and the top ten carry around 8%. This sample stems from a study of CD8 T cells in ankylosing spondylitis. General study findings and limits: Significant enrichment of disease-linked clones was reportedly seen in matched ankylosing spondylitis synovial fluid.

Looked up from germline, CDR1 is SGHRS and CDR2 is YFSETQ. The CDR3 is 15 amino acids. Deletions cut 0 bases from V and 4 bases from J, with 13 bases between. Sequencing was performed on blood, either unsorted or a sorted T cell fraction (not recorded which). This chain connects TRBV5-1 to TRBJ1-2; the D gene is possibly TRBD1 (5 bases). The source is a male donor with ankylosing spondylitis or in good health (not recorded which). CDR3 bases: TGCGCCAGCAGCTTGGACAGGCCCTCCCTCTATGGCTACACCTTC. The encoded protein is CASSLDRPSLYGYTF.